Each of the 30 T cell receptor beta chains below was sequenced from the same sample in a study of PD-1 blockade in classical Hodgkin lymphoma. As for time point: cycle 4 day 1 (C4D1), after 6 weeks of nivolumab. Every single patient, without exception, relapsed after autologous stem cell transplantation, and brentuximab vedotin exposure varied. TCRdb keeps only in-frame clones here, not all; method: immunoSEQ multiplex PCR. This sample has about 90,000 clones, with approximately 90% found just once. The sample here was peripheral blood mononuclear cells (PBMCs), taken before the fourth cycle of nivolumab. The source of these receptors is a human donor with classical Hodgkin lymphoma.

The chain employs TRBV5-1 and TRBJ1-1; 9 nucleotides line up with TRBD1. The trim removed 0 bases at V and 8 bases at J, leaving 5 bases unmatched. The CDR3 consists of 14 residues. Looked up from germline, CDR1 is SGHRS and CDR2 is YFSETQ. CDR3 amino acids: CASSLDRDREEAFF. CDR3 nucleotide sequence: TGCGCCAGCAGCTTGGATCGGGACAGGGAGGAAGCTTTCTTT.

The rearrangement uses TRBV6-1 and TRBJ2-3; 9 nucleotides agree with TRBD2. Trimming removed 8 bases from V and 0 bases from J; junction bases left unmatched: 6. CDR3 length: 15 residues. CDR1 and CDR2 (germline): MNHNS, SASEGT. The chain's CDR3 is CASLILAGSTDTQYF. CDR3 bases: TGTGCCAGCCTCATTCTAGCGGGGAGCACAGATACGCAGTATTTT.

V and J are TRBV7-2 and TRBJ2-6; perhaps D is TRBD1 or TRBD2 (5 bases each). V shed 1 base and J shed 0 bases, with 10 bases lying between them. Looked up from germline, CDR1 is SGHTA and CDR2 is FQGNSA. The length of the CDR3 is 17 residues. The CDR3 coding sequence is TGTGCCAGCAGCTTAGAAGCAGGGAGCTCTGGGGCCAACGTCCTGACTTTC. Translation: CASSLEAGSSGANVLTF. Using reference TRBV7-2 and TRBJ2-6 for the parts outside the CDR3, the full variable domain is GAGVSQSPSNKVTEKGKDVELRCDPISGHTALYWYRQSLGQGLEFLIYFQGNSAPDKSGLPSDRFSAERTGGSVSTLTIQRTQQEDSAVYLCASSLEAGSSGANVLTFGAGSRLTVL.

The chain uses TRBV6-6 and TRBJ1-1; TRBD1 matches at 8 bases. Germline CDR1 MNHNY, CDR2 SVGAGI (reference sequence). J was trimmed by 7 bases and V by 8 bases; bases with no gene match: 12. The CDR3 loop spans 14 amino acids. The DNA for the CDR3 is TGTGCCAGCGCTTACCAGGACAGGGTCTTTGAAGCTTTCTTT. Translated: CASAYQDRVFEAFF.

The rearrangement links TRBV27 to TRBJ2-5; 9 bases are shared with TRBD2. Germline V gene data show CDR1 as MNHEY and CDR2 as SMNVEV (reference sequence). V lost 0 bases, J lost 1 base, and 3 bases stayed unmatched. The CDR3 has 16 amino acids. CDR3 DNA sequence: TGTGCCAGCAGTTTATCTAGCGGGGGCCCCCAAGAGACCCAGTACTTC. Translating gives CASSLSSGGPQETQYF.

The gene calls are TRBV9 and TRBJ2-1, with a weak D call TRBD1 (6 bases). CDR1 SGDLS and CDR2 YYNGEE come from the germline V gene. Trimming cost V 2 bases and J 3 bases, with 12 bases left between them. The CDR3 has 15 amino acids. CDR3 amino acids: CASSVRDTNYNEQFF. The CDR3 coding sequence is TGTGCCAGCAGCGTTCGGGACACCAACTACAATGAGCAGTTCTTC.

V is TRBV11-3 and J is TRBJ2-5, with TRBD2 as a possible D gene (6 bases). The CDR3 length is 14 residues. The germline gives CDR1 SGHNT, CDR2 YENEEA. V was shortened by 5 bases and J by 0 bases, with 10 bases between the two germline ends. CDR3 in DNA: TGTGCCAGCAGCGAGGGGACTTACCAAGAGACCCAGTACTTC. This sequence encodes CASSEGTYQETQYF.

This chain uses TRBV5-8 with TRBJ1-2; D is undetermined. Germline lookup yields CDR1 SGHTS and CDR2 YDEGEE. The CDR3 is 13 residues long. Trimming removed 4 bases from V and 3 bases from J, with 10 bases in between. The CDR3 nucleotides read TGTGCCAGCAGCCGGGTGAGGGACTATGGCTACACCTTC. Residues: CASSRVRDYGYTF.

The chain joins TRBV2 to TRBJ2-5; 7 bases match TRBD1. V lost 1 base to trimming and J lost 4 bases; unmatched junction nucleotides: 3. CDR1 is SNHLY, CDR2 FYNNEI, per germline. The CDR3 covers 14 residues. The CDR3: CASSEDRGRETQYF. The CDR3 region has the DNA TGTGCCAGCAGTGAAGACAGGGGTAGAGAGACCCAGTACTTC.

The genes are TRBV27 and TRBJ2-1; D may correspond to TRBD1 or TRBD2 (5 bases each). The V and J ends lost 7 bases and 8 bases respectively, with 27 bases between them. The CDR3 runs 17 residues. Looked up from germline, CDR1 is MNHEY and CDR2 is SMNVEV (reference sequence). The CDR3 DNA is TGTGCCAGCACCTTTAGAGCCGGGACCCTACCCGGGGATGAGCAGTTCTTC. Protein: CASTFRAGTLPGDEQFF.

This clone was observed a few times. This chain uses TRBV11-2 with TRBJ1-1, with 9 bases lining up with TRBD1. V lost 2 bases to trimming and J lost 3 bases; unmatched junction nucleotides: 1. Germline V gene sequence: CDR1 SGHAT, CDR2 FQNNGV. The length of the CDR3 is 14 residues. CDR3 bases: TGTGCCAGCAGCTTAAACAGGGGGCACACTGAAGCTTTCTTT. Translated: CASSLNRGHTEAFF.

The chain joins TRBV7-9 to TRBJ2-5; D is uncertain. The CDR3 runs to 18 residues. Per the germline V gene, CDR1 is SEHNR and CDR2 is FQNEAQ (reference sequence). Trimming pared 1 base from V and 5 bases from J, leaving 23 bases between. The CDR3 here is CASSLVPIEGPQAETQYF. The DNA for the CDR3 is TGTGCCAGCAGCTTAGTGCCCATTGAAGGCCCCCAAGCGGAGACCCAGTACTTC. The whole variable domain, remainder taken from reference TRBV7-9 and TRBJ2-5, is DTGVSQNPRHKITKRGQNVTFRCDPISEHNRLYWYRQTLGQGPEFLTYFQNEAQLEKSRLLSDRFSAERPKGSFSTLEIQRTEQGDSAMYLCASSLVPIEGPQAETQYFGPGTRLLVL.

The chain employs TRBV5-1 and TRBJ2-3; D is possibly TRBD1 (6 bases). This CDR3 comprises 15 residues. Germline V gives CDR1 SGHRS, CDR2 YFSETQ. The V gene lost 4 bases and the J gene lost 0 bases, with 12 bases spanning the gap. The DNA of the CDR3 is TGCGCCAGCAGCAGCGGACAGTTTAGCACAGATACGCAGTATTTT. Protein product: CASSSGQFSTDTQYF.

The table lists this clone with a few counts. J is TRBJ2-2 and V is TRBV7-7; 9 nucleotides match TRBD1. The V gene end was trimmed by 0 bases and the J gene end by 6 bases; junction bases not matched to a gene: 2. CDR3 size: 15 residues. Germline CDR1 is SSHAT and CDR2 is FNYEAQ (reference sequence). The CDR3 loop is CASSLAGQGAGELFF. The CDR3 region has the DNA TGTGCCAGCAGCTTAGCGGGACAGGGCGCCGGGGAGCTGTTTTTT.

The V gene is TRBV11-3, the J gene TRBJ2-3; unclear D gene. The CDR3 consists of 14 residues. The ends were cut back, 5 bases at V and 1 base at J, with 10 bases in the middle. Looked up from germline, CDR1 is SGHNT and CDR2 is YENEEA. Here the CDR3 DNA reads TGTGCCAGCAGCAAAGGTGAGGGCACAGATACGCAGTATTTT. Translation: CASSKGEGTDTQYF.

This chain links TRBV7-3 with TRBJ1-6; 9 positions agree with TRBD1. The CDR3 has 14 amino acids. V shed 3 bases, J shed 10 bases, and the junction held 4 bases outside the gene matches. Looked up from germline, CDR1 is SGHTA and CDR2 is FQGTGA. The CDR3 DNA follows: TGTGCCAGCAGCTTTGGGACAGGGAACTCACCCCTCCACTTT. It encodes CASSFGTGNSPLHF.

CDR3 amino acids: CASSLSPAGPQETQYF. In DNA, the CDR3 is TGTGCCAGCAGCTTATCCCCGGCTGGGCCACAAGAGACCCAGTACTTC. The chain combines TRBV7-9 with TRBJ2-5; D unresolved. Germline-derived CDR1 and CDR2 are SEHNR and FQNEAQ (reference sequence). V was cut by 2 bases and J by 2 bases, with 15 bases left in between. The CDR3 runs to 16 residues. The full variable domain, in which reference TRBV7-9 and TRBJ2-5 provide the parts outside the CDR3, is DTGVSQNPRHKITKRGQNVTFRCDPISEHNRLYWYRQTLGQGPEFLTYFQNEAQLEKSRLLSDRFSAERPKGSFSTLEIQRTEQGDSAMYLCASSLSPAGPQETQYFGPGTRLLVL.

The V gene is TRBV4-1, the J gene TRBJ2-3, with D possibly called TRBD1 or TRBD2 (5 bases each). CDR1 and CDR2 (germline): MGHRA, YSYEKL. This CDR3 has 17 residues. V was clipped by 3 bases and J by 4 bases, with 20 bases between them. The CDR3 sequence is CASSQAILGTSADTQYF. In nucleotides, the CDR3 is TGCGCCAGCAGCCAGGCGATTCTCGGGACCAGCGCAGATACGCAGTATTTT.

V is TRBV25-1 and J is TRBJ2-1, with D unclear. Germline-derived CDR1 and CDR2 are MGHDK and SYGVNS. Between the trimmed V and J ends, which lost 6 bases and 2 bases, there was a span of 14 bases. This CDR3 region has 15 residues. In nucleotides, the CDR3 is TGTGCCAGCAGCCCTGGAGTTAGAACCTACAATGAGCAGTTCTTC. Translating it yields CASSPGVRTYNEQFF.

The rearrangement joins TRBV6-6 to TRBJ1-2, with D perhaps matching TRBD1 (6 bases). Germline CDR1 and CDR2: MNHNY and SVGAGI (reference sequence). The CDR3 spans 13 residues. V dropped 5 bases and J dropped 3 bases, with 10 bases sitting between them. The CDR3 region has the DNA TGTGCCAGCAGTCCTCGGACAGACTATGGCTACACCTTC. Translation: CASSPRTDYGYTF.

This clone was recorded once. The V call is TRBV6-1, the J call TRBJ2-1; possible D gene TRBD2, 5 bases. CDR3 size: 13 residues. The V and J ends lost 4 bases and 4 bases respectively, with 8 bases between them. Germline CDR1 is MNHNS and CDR2 is SASEGT. The CDR3 spells CASSGTSYNEQFF. The CDR3 DNA reads TGTGCCAGCAGTGGGACTTCGTACAATGAGCAGTTCTTC.

The V call is TRBV6-6, the J call TRBJ2-1; no clear D. Germline CDR1 is MNHNY and CDR2 is SVGAGI (reference sequence). V lost 0 bases, J lost 7 bases, and 16 bases lay in between. The CDR3 has 16 residues. CDR3 nucleotide sequence: TGTGCCAGCAGTTACTCGAGGCTCCCATCGGCGAATGAGCAGTTCTTC. Residues: CASSYSRLPSANEQFF.

This clone has just one count. The rearrangement uses TRBV5-1 and TRBJ2-5; no reliable D call. With 5 bases removed from V and 1 base from J, the gap between germline ends came to 12 bases. Germline lookup yields CDR1 SGHRS and CDR2 YFSETQ. The CDR3 runs to 14 residues. The CDR3 DNA follows: TGCGCCAGCAGACGCACACCGCTCCAAGAGACCCAGTACTTC. It encodes CASRRTPLQETQYF.

This clone appeared once. V and J are TRBV5-4 and TRBJ1-2; no reliable D call. The CDR3 runs 13 residues. Germline CDR1 is SGHNT and CDR2 is YYREEE (reference sequence). Trimming removed 2 bases from V and 8 bases from J, with 13 bases in between. CDR3 loop: CASSFGQPPGYTF. The CDR3 DNA follows: TGTGCCAGCAGCTTCGGGCAGCCTCCGGGCTACACCTTC.

The V and J genes are TRBV9 and TRBJ2-1, with 10 bases that match TRBD2. The ends lost 4 bases at V and 2 bases at J; junction bases unmatched: 6. The germline V gene encodes CDR1 SGDLS and CDR2 YYNGEE. This CDR3 contains 16 residues. CDR3 in DNA: TGTGCCAGCAGCCCCAGCGGGGGGGCGACCTACAATGAGCAGTTCTTC. Its translation is CASSPSGGATYNEQFF.

The rearrangement joins TRBV7-9 to TRBJ2-5; no definite D call. V lost 7 bases to trimming and J lost 5 bases, with 8 bases between them. Germline V lookup: CDR1 SEHNR, CDR2 FQNEAQ (reference sequence). The length of the CDR3 is 11 residues. CDR3 residues: CASTQTETQYF. The CDR3 nucleotides read TGTGCCAGCACCCAGACGGAGACCCAGTACTTC.

The V gene is TRBV7-9, the J gene TRBJ2-1; 7 positions match TRBD2. The CDR3 totals 12 residues. The germline gives CDR1 SEHNR, CDR2 FQNEAQ (reference sequence). V shed 6 bases, J shed 9 bases, and the junction held 5 bases outside the gene matches. This chain's CDR3 is CASSKAGVEQFF. CDR3 coding DNA: TGTGCCAGCAGTAAGGCGGGGGTTGAGCAGTTCTTC. Looking up the rest from reference TRBV7-9 and TRBJ2-1 gives the full variable domain: DTGVSQNPRHKITKRGQNVTFRCDPISEHNRLYWYRQTLGQGPEFLTYFQNEAQLEKSRLLSDRFSAERPKGSFSTLEIQRTEQGDSAMYLCASSKAGVEQFFGPGTRLTVL.

The V call is TRBV9, the J call TRBJ2-1; 8 nucleotides line up with TRBD2. Losses at the gene ends were 7 bases for V and 4 bases for J; bases not matched to a gene: 16. The CDR3 loop spans 17 amino acids. Germline CDR1 and CDR2: SGDLS and YYNGEE. CDR3 amino acids: CASAGRDGGGLYNEQFF. The CDR3 DNA reads as TGTGCCAGCGCCGGGAGGGATGGCGGGGGACTTTACAATGAGCAGTTCTTC.

The chain couples TRBV5-8 to TRBJ2-7; 11 bases are shared with TRBD1. V trimming: 0 bases; J trimming: 4 bases; junction bases outside the gene matches: 0. In germline, CDR1 is SGHTS, CDR2 YDEGEE. The CDR3 runs to 14 residues. This CDR3 reads CASSLGDRGYEQYF. CDR3 coding DNA: TGTGCCAGCAGCTTGGGGGACAGGGGGTACGAGCAGTACTTC. Full variable domain (rest looked up from reference TRBV5-8 and TRBJ2-7): EAGVTQSPTHLIKTRGQQATLRCSPISGHTSVYWYQQALGLGLQFLLWYDEGEERNRGNFPPRFSGRQFPNYSSELNVNALELEDSALYLCASSLGDRGYEQYFGPGTRLTVT.

The chain employs TRBV2 and TRBJ1-4; D might be TRBD1 (6 bases). Germline assignment: CDR1 SNHLY and CDR2 FYNNEI. V lost 6 bases, J lost 2 bases, and 10 bases lay in between. This CDR3 has 14 amino acids. CDR3 residues: CASSQGSTNEKLFF. The CDR3 coding sequence is TGTGCCAGCAGCCAGGGGTCGACTAATGAAAAACTGTTTTTT.